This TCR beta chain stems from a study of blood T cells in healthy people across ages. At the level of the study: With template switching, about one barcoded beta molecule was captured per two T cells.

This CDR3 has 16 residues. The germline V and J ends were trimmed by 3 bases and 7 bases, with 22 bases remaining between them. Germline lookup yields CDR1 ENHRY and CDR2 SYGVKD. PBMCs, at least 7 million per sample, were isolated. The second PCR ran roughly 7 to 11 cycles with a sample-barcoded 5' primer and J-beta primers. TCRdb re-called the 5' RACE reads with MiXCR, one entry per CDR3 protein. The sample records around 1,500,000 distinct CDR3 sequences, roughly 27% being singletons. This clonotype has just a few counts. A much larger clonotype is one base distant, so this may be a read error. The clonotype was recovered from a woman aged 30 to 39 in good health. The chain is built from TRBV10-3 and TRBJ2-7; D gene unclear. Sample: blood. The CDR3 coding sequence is TGTGCCATCAGTGAAGTTGCACAGTTGAATTACAATGAGCAGTACTTC. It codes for CAISEVAQLNYNEQYF.